This T cell receptor beta chain is from a study of CXCR3-negative and CXCR3-positive naive CD8 T cells. Looking at the study overall: Every library held about 1.5 +/- 0.3 million TRB reads, and the total came to around 140 million. Study-level points and caveats: High diversity, comparable across both naive subsets, contrasted with much lower diversity in memory CD8+ cells.

CDR1 and CDR2 (germline): LNHDA, SQIVND (reference sequence). The CDR3 has 17 amino acids. Points on this clonotype: Its antigen is not identified.

cDNA libraries for TRB were generated by 5' RACE incorporating UMI labels. Reanalyzing the 5' RACE reads, TCRdb keeps one entry per CDR3 protein, without DNA. The table for this sample gives 65,000 to 85,000 distinct CDR3 sequences. The sequence was obtained from a human donor in good health. Some clones in this sample may be carry-over from other donors' samples. The specimen was naive CXCR3- CD8+ T cells from blood. Subset given: CD45RO-CCR7+CD27+CD95- naive CD8+ T cells lacking CXCR3 (TNR3-). This chain uses TRBV19 with TRBJ1-2; TCRdb proposes TRBD1, but this gene call is untestable without DNA. CDR3 region: CASSISGGTGANYGYTF. Together with reference TRBV19 and TRBJ1-2, the CDR3 gives the full variable domain: DGGITQSPKYLFRKEGQNVTLSCEQNLNHDAMYWYRQDPGQGLRLIYYSQIVNDFQKGDIAEGYSVSREKKESFPLTVTSAQKNPTAFYLCASSISGGTGANYGYTFGSGTRLTVV.